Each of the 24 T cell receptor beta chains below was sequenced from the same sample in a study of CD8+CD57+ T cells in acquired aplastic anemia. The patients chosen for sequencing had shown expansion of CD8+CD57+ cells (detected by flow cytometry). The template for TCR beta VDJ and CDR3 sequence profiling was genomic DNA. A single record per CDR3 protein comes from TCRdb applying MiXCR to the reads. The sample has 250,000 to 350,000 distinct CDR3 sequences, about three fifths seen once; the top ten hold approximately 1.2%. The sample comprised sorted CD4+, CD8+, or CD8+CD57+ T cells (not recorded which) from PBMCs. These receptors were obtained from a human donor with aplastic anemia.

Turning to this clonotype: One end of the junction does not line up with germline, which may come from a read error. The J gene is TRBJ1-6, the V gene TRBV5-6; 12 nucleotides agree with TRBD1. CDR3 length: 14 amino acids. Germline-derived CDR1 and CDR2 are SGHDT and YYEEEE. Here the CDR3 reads CASSLGQGAVPLHF. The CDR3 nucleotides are TGTGCCAGCAGCCTGGGACAGGGGGCCGTACCCCTCCACTTC.

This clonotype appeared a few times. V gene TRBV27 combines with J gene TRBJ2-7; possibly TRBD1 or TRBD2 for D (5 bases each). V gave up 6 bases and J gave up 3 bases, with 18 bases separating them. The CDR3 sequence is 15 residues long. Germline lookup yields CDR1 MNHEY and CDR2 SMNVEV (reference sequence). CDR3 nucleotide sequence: TGTGCCAGCAGCCTCCGGGACCGAACACTCTACGAGCAGTACTTC. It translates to CASSLRDRTLYEQYF.

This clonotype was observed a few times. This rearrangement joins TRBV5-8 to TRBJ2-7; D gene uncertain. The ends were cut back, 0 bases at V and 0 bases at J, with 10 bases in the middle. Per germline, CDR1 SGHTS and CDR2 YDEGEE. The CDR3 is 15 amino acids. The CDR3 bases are TGTGCCAGCAGCTTGGGGCCAACGAGCTCCTACGAGCAGTACTTC. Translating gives CASSLGPTSSYEQYF.

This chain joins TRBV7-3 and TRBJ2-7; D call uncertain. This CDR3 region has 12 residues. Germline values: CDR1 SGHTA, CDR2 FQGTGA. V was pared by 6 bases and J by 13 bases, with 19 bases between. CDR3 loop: CASSGYGPKEYF. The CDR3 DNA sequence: TGTGCCAGCAGTGGGTACGGTCCGAAAGAATACTTC.

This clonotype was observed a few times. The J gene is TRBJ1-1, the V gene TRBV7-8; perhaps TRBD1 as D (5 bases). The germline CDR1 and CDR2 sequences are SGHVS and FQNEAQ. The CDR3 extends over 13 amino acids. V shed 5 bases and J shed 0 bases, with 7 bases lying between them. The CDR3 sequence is CASSPGMNTEAFF. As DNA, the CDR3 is TGTGCCAGCAGCCCAGGGATGAACACTGAAGCTTTCTTT.

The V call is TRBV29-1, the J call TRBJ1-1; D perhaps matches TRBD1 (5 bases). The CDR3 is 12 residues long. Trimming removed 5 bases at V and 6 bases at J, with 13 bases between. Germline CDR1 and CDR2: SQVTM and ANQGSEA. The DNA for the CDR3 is TGCAGCGTTAATCGGATGGGGGCTGAAGCTTTCTTT. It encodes CSVNRMGAEAFF.

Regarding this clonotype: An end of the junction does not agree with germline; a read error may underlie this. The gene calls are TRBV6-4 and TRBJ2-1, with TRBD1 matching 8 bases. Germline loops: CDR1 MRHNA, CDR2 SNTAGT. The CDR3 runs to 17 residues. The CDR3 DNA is TGCGCCAGCAGAGACGACTCCGGGACAGGCGGCTACAATGAGCAGTTCTTC. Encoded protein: CASRDDSGTGGYNEQFF.

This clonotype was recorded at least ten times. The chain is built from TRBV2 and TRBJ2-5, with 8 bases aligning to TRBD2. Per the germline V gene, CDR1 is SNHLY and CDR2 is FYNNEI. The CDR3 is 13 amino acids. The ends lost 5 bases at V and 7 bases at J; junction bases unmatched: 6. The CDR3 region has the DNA TGTGCCAGCAGTTCTCGGGAGGGGGGGACCCAGTACTTC. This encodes CASSSREGGTQYF.

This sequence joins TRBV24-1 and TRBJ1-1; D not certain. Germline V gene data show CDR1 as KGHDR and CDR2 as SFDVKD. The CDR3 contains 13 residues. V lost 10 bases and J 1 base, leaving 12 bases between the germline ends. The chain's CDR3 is CATRGPANTEAFF. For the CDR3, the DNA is TGTGCCACGAGAGGACCGGCGAACACTGAAGCTTTCTTT.

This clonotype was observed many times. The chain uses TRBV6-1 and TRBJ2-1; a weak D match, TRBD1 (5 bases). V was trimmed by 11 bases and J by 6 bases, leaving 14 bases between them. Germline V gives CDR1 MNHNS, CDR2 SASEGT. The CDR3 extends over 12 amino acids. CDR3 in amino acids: CASVRQGNEQFF. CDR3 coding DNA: TGTGCCTCAGTACGGCAGGGCAATGAGCAGTTCTTC.

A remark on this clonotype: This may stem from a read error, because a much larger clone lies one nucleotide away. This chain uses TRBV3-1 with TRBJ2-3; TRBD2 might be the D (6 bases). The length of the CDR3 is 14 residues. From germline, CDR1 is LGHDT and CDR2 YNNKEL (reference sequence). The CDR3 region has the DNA TGTGCCAGCAGTCTTAGCGGAACCACAGATACGCAGTGTTTT. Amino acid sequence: CASSLSGTTDTQCF.

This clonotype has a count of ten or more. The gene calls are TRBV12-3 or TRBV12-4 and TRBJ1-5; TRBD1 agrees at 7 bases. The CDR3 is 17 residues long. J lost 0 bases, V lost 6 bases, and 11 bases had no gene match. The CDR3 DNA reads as TGTGCCAGCAGCCCACCTCTAGGGACAGATAGCAATCAGCCCCAGCATTTT. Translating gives CASSPPLGTDSNQPQHF.

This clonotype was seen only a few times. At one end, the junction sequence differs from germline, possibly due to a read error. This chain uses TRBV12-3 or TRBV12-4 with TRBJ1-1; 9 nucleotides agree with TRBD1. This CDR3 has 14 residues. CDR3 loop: CAISDRGMNTEAFF. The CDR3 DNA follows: TGTGCCATCAGTGACAGGGGGATGAACACTGAAGCTTTCTTT.

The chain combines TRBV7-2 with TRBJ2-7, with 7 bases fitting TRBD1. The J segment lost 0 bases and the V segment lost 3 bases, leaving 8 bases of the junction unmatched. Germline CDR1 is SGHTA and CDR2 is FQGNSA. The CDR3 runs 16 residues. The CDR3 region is CASSLTDRDSSYEQYF. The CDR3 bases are TGTGCCAGCAGCTTGACCGACAGGGACAGCTCCTACGAGCAGTACTTC.

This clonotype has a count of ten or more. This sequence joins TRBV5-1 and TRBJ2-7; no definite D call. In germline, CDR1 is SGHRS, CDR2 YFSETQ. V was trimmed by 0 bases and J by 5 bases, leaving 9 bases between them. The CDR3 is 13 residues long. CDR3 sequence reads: CASSLEVAHEQYF. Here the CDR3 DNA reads TGCGCCAGCAGCTTGGAAGTGGCCCACGAGCAGTACTTC.

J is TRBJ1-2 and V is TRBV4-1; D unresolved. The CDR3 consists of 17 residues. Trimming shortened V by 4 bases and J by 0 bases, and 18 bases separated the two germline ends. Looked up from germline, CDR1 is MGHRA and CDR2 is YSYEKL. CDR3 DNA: TGCGCCAGCAGCCTTGGTGGCCCATCCAGTGCTAACTATGGCTACACCTTC. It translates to CASSLGGPSSANYGYTF.

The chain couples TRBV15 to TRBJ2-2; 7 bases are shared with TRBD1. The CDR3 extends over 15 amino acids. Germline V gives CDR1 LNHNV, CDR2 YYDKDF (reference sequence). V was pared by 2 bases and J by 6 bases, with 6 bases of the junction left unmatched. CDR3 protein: CATSRTNRGAGELFF. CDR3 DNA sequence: TGTGCCACCAGCAGAACGAACAGGGGTGCCGGGGAGCTGTTTTTT.

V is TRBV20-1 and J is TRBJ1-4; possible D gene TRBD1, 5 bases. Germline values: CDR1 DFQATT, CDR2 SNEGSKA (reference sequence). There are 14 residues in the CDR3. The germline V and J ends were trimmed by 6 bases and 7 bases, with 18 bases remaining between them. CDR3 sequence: CSARTAGRGEKLFF. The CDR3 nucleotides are TGCAGTGCCAGAACGGCAGGGCGGGGTGAAAAACTGTTTTTT.

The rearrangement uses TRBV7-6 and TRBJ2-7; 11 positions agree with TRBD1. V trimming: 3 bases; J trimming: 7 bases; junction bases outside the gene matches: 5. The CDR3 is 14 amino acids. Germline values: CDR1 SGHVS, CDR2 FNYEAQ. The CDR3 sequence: CASSLGQGVNEQYF. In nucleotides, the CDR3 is TGTGCCAGCAGCTTGGGACAGGGGGTAAATGAGCAGTACTTC.

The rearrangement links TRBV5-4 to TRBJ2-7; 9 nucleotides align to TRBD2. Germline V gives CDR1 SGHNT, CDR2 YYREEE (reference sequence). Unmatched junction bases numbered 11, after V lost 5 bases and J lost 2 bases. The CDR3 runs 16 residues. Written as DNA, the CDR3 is TGTGCCAGCAGACTGGACGGTAGCGGGGGCCCCTACGAGCAGTACTTC. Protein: CASRLDGSGGPYEQYF.

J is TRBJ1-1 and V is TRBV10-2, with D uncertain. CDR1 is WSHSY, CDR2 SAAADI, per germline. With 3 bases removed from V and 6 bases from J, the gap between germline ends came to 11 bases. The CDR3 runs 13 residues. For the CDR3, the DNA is TGCGCCAGCAGTGAAGGTAGTGGTGCTGAAGCTTTCTTT. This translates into CASSEGSGAEAFF.

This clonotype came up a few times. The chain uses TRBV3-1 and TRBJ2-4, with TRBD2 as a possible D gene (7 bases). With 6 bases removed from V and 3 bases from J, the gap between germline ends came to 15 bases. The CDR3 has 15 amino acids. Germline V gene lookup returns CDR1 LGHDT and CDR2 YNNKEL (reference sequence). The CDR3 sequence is CASSPGGPGKNIQYF. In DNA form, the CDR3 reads TGTGCCAGCAGTCCCGGGGGGCCTGGCAAAAACATTCAGTACTTC.

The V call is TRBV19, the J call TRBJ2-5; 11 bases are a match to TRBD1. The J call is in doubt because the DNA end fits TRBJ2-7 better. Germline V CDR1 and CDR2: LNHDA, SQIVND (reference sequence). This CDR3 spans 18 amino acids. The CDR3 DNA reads TGTGCCAGTAGTCTACGTCCCGGGACAGGGGGGAAGCACTACGAGCAGTACTTC. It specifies CASSLRPGTGGKHYEQYF.

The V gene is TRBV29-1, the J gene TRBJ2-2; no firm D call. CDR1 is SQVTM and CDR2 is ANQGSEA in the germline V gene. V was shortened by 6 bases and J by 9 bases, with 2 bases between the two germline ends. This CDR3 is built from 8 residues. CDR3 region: CSVRELFF. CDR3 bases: TGCAGCGTCCGGGAGCTGTTTTTT.